The 7 T cell receptor beta chains below were found in one sample sequenced in a study of Graves' ophthalmopathy and Graves' hyperthyroidism. Beta-chain TCR CDR3 regions were amplified from RNA transcripts. RT-PCR with HTBI primers came first, then second-round multiplex PCR. TCRdb re-called the multiplex PCR reads through MiXCR, storing one row per CDR3 protein. Among roughly 300,000 distinct CDR3 sequences listed, 17% were seen once. Sequencing used peripheral blood. Every receptor here comes from an adult man with Graves' ophthalmopathy.

This clonotype was picked up many times. V gene TRBV19 combines with J gene TRBJ1-1; D remains ambiguous. The germline V gene has CDR1 LNHDA and CDR2 SQIVND (reference sequence). The CDR3 has 14 residues. Trimming shortened V by 4 bases and J by 6 bases, and 15 bases separated the two germline ends. The DNA of the CDR3 is TGTGCCAGTAGTAACACGGTGTTATTCCCTGAAGCTTTCTTT. The encoded protein is CASSNTVLFPEAFF.

There are many counts of this clonotype. The chain links TRBV19 to TRBJ2-7, with 7 bases identical to TRBD1. The V gene end was trimmed by 5 bases and the J gene end by 2 bases; junction bases not matched to a gene: 6. Germline CDR1 LNHDA, CDR2 SQIVND (reference sequence). The CDR3 contains 14 residues. CDR3 nucleotide sequence: TGTGCCAGTAGTTCCGGACAGGCAGCCTACGAGCAGTACTTC. It codes for CASSSGQAAYEQYF. Looking up the rest from reference TRBV19 and TRBJ2-7 gives the full variable domain: DGGITQSPKYLFRKEGQNVTLSCEQNLNHDAMYWYRQDPGQGLRLIYYSQIVNDFQKGDIAEGYSVSREKKESFPLTVTSAQKNPTAFYLCASSSGQAAYEQYFGPGTRLTVT.

This clonotype was observed many times. In nucleotides, the CDR3 is TGTGCCAGCAGGAGAGCCAGCGGGAGCTCCTACGAGCAGTACTTC. Translating it yields CASRRASGSSYEQYF. V gene TRBV12-3 or TRBV12-4 combines with J gene TRBJ2-7; 8 bases are shared with TRBD2. V shed 6 bases, J shed 0 bases, and the junction held 7 bases outside the gene matches. The CDR3 length is 15 residues.

The chain employs TRBV28 and TRBJ1-2, with D possibly TRBD1 on 6 matching bases. V dropped 8 bases and J dropped 4 bases, with 14 bases sitting between them. The CDR3 runs 13 residues. Germline CDR1 is MDHEN and CDR2 is SYDVKM. The CDR3 loop is CASPGAGGYGYTF. The CDR3 coding sequence is TGTGCCAGCCCAGGGGCGGGGGGCTATGGCTACACCTTC.

J is TRBJ2-5 and V is TRBV4-1, with D maybe TRBD1 (6 bases). The CDR3 extends over 13 amino acids. The V end was cut by 2 bases, the J end by 6 bases, with 10 bases between. The germline gives CDR1 MGHRA, CDR2 YSYEKL. CDR3 sequence reads: CASSQQGTQTQYF. DNA for the CDR3: TGCGCCAGCAGCCAACAGGGGACGCAGACCCAGTACTTC.

This clonotype has ten or more counts. The chain carries TRBV4-1 and TRBJ1-5; the D is unclear. Germline V gene sequence: CDR1 MGHRA, CDR2 YSYEKL. Trimming pared 1 base from V and 1 base from J, leaving 11 bases between. The CDR3 length is 16 residues. CDR3 loop: CASSQVAGLSNQPQHF. In DNA form, the CDR3 reads TGCGCCAGCAGCCAAGTGGCTGGGTTGAGCAATCAGCCCCAGCATTTT.

This clonotype was observed a few times. This may stem from a read error, because a much larger clone lies one nucleotide away. The chain combines TRBV6-2 or TRBV6-3 with TRBJ1-2; a possible D gene is TRBD1 (5 bases). Looked up from germline, CDR1 is MNHEY and CDR2 is SVGEGT. The V end was cut by 0 bases, the J end by 6 bases, with 17 bases between. The CDR3 length is 16 residues. The DNA for the CDR3 is TGTGCCAGCAGTTACTCGGAAGTATGGGGGGAAAATGGCTACACCTTC. This encodes CASSYSEVWGENGYTF.